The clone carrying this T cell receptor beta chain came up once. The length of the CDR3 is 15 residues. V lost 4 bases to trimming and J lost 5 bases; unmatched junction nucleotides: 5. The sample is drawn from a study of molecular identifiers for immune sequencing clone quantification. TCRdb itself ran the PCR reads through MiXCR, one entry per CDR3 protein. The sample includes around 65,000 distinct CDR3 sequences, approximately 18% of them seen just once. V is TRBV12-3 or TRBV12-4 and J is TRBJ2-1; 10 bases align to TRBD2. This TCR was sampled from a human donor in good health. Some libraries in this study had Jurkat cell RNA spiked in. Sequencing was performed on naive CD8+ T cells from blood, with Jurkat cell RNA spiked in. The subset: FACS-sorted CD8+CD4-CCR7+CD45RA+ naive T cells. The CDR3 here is CASSYRTSGHNEQFF. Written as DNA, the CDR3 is TGTGCCAGCAGTTACAGGACTAGCGGACACAATGAGCAGTTCTTC.